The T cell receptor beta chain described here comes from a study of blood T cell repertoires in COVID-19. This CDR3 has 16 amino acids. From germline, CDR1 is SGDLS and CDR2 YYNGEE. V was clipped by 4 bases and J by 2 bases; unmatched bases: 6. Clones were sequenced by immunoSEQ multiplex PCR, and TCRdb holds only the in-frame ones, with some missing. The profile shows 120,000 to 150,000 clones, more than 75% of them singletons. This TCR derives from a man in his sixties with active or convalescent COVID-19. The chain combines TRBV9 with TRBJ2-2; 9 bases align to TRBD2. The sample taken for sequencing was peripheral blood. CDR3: CASSRGLASNTGELFF. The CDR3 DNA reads TGTGCCAGCAGCCGAGGACTAGCGAGCAACACCGGGGAGCTGTTTTTT.